This T cell receptor (beta chain) was observed in a study of shared clonotypes between healthy human individuals. The CDR3 consists of 15 residues. Germline V gene lookup returns CDR1 LNHDA and CDR2 SQIVND (reference sequence). Trimming at V came to 7 bases and at J to 5 bases, leaving 11 bases not matched to a gene. Generated by immunoSEQ multiplex PCR, the TCRdb table keeps only in-frame clones and is missing some. The sample has about 980,000 clones, roughly 72% seen once. This receptor was obtained from a man aged 18 to 30 in good health. What was sequenced was memory CD4+ T cells sorted from blood. Subset meaning: CD45RA-negative fraction. The V and J genes are TRBV19 and TRBJ2-5; 9 bases map to TRBD2. The CDR3: CASNPGLAGWETQYF. The CDR3 DNA reads as TGTGCCAGTAACCCTGGGCTAGCGGGATGGGAGACCCAGTACTTC.